This T cell receptor (beta chain) stems from a study of blood T cells in healthy people across ages. The germline V gene encodes CDR1 ENHRY and CDR2 SYGVKD. The CDR3 runs to 15 residues. Trimming took off 3 bases at V and 2 bases at J, with 13 bases between the two ends. A second 7 to 11 cycle PCR used barcoded and J-beta primers. A template-switch adaptor with 12 random nucleotides tagged each cDNA molecule. TCRdb reprocessed the 5' RACE reads via MiXCR and lists one record per CDR3 protein. The table records some 370,000 distinct CDR3 sequences, about 55% of them present only once. Donors ranged from roughly 6 to 100 years old and were healthy Caucasians in Russia.

Sequencing was carried out using blood. The receptor comes from a man aged 55 to 69 in good health. V is TRBV10-3 and J is TRBJ1-2; possible D gene TRBD1, 6 bases. CDR3 nucleotide sequence: TGTGCCATCAGTGACGGGGGCGAACCAAACTATGGCTACACCTTC. Its translation is CAISDGGEPNYGYTF.